These 18 T cell receptor beta chains were sequenced from one sample in a study of identical twins (dated by TCRdb to 2016 to 2017). The receptor library was made with 5' RACE. The sequencer listed for this sample is Illumina HiSeq 2000. The public reads were run again by TCRdb, first through fastp at Q25 and then through MiXCR, and only productive beta chains were kept. CDR3 protein sequences are deduplicated, and each keeps its most common genes and DNA. The sample profile shows 400,000 or so distinct CDR3 sequences; roughly 10% of them were found once. The top ten clones comprise 8.5% to 10% of the sample. The sequencing sample was made of naive T cells sorted from blood. In light of the paper, this sample's cell subset or site label describes: cells isolated with a human naive T-cell isolation kit. These receptors were obtained from a woman in her forties or fifties in good health.

This clonotype came up a few times. This chain links TRBV4-2 with TRBJ1-5; D not resolved. The length of the CDR3 is 14 residues. The germline gives CDR1 LGHNA, CDR2 YNFKEQ. V lost 1 base and J 11 bases, leaving 15 bases between the germline ends. The CDR3 loop is CASSQVEEDRAQHF. The CDR3 nucleotides are TGTGCCAGCAGCCAAGTCGAGGAGGATCGGGCCCAGCATTTT.

This clonotype was picked up many times. The V call is TRBV10-3, the J call TRBJ1-5; D gene ambiguous. The CDR3 is made up of 12 amino acids. The germline V and J ends were trimmed by 11 bases and 0 bases, with 8 bases remaining between them. The germline V gene encodes CDR1 ENHRY and CDR2 SYGVKD. For the CDR3, the DNA is TGTGCCTCAAGTGATAGCAATCAGCCCCAGCATTTT. Translated: CASSDSNQPQHF.

This clonotype was observed many times. The chain uses TRBV12-3 or TRBV12-4 and TRBJ2-5; D may be TRBD2 (6 bases). The CDR3 is made up of 12 amino acids. The V and J ends lost 6 bases and 6 bases respectively, with 11 bases between them. CDR3 bases: TGTGCCAGCAGCTACGCGGGGCAGACCCAGTACTTC. It translates to CASSYAGQTQYF.

The chain couples TRBV6-5 to TRBJ2-1; TRBD2 aligns across 8 bases. Germline V gene lookup returns CDR1 MNHEY and CDR2 SVGAGI. This CDR3 is 15 amino acids long. The V gene end was trimmed by 1 base and the J gene end by 7 bases; junction bases not matched to a gene: 6. DNA of the CDR3: TGTGCCAGCAGTTACTGGAGCGGGAGTCGTAATGAGCAGTTCTTC. This codes for CASSYWSGSRNEQFF.

This clonotype was detected many times. V and J are TRBV5-6 and TRBJ1-1; the D is unclear. The CDR3 totals 13 residues. Trimming stripped 0 bases from V and 0 bases from J, with 3 bases between. CDR1 and CDR2 from the germline V gene are SGHDT and YYEEEE. The CDR3 spells CASSLALNTEAFF. In nucleotides, the CDR3 is TGTGCCAGCAGCTTGGCGCTGAACACTGAAGCTTTCTTT.

The rearrangement joins TRBV20-1 to TRBJ2-7; no clear D. CDR3 length equals 15 residues. Trimming cost V 0 bases and J 0 bases, with 12 bases left between them. Germline-derived CDR1 and CDR2 are DFQATT and SNEGSKA (reference sequence). CDR3 coding DNA: TGCAGTGCTAGAGACTCCCGCAGAAGCTCCTACGAGCAGTACGTC. Its protein is CSARDSRRSSYEQYV.

This clonotype was detected ten times or more. V and J are TRBV6-6 and TRBJ1-2; tentatively, D is TRBD1 (6 bases). The V gene lost 4 bases and the J gene lost 4 bases, with 16 bases spanning the gap. Germline V gene sequence: CDR1 MNHNY, CDR2 SVGAGI (reference sequence). The CDR3 has 15 amino acids. The CDR3 DNA reads as TGTGCCAGCAGTTCGGGGGCGCAAGTGGGCTATGGCTACACCTTC. This translates into CASSSGAQVGYGYTF.

Many counts were recorded for this clonotype. The J gene is TRBJ2-1, the V gene TRBV20-1, with 10 bases aligning to TRBD2. Trimming at V came to 3 bases and at J to 6 bases, leaving 5 bases not matched to a gene. This CDR3 spans 14 amino acids. Looked up from germline, CDR1 is DFQATT and CDR2 is SNEGSKA (reference sequence). CDR3 coding DNA: TGCAGTGCTAGTGTGGGACTAGCGCGCAATGAGCAGTTCTTC. Encoded protein: CSASVGLARNEQFF.

This clonotype was observed a few times. The rearrangement links TRBV7-8 to TRBJ1-2; 7 positions agree with TRBD1. J was trimmed by 7 bases and V by 2 bases; bases with no gene match: 4. Germline V CDR1 and CDR2: SGHVS, FQNEAQ. This CDR3 region has 13 residues. The CDR3 protein is CASSLTGEAGYTF. DNA of the CDR3: TGTGCCAGCAGCTTAACAGGGGAAGCTGGCTACACCTTC. Variable domain in full (rest from reference TRBV7-8 and TRBJ1-2): GAGVSQSPRYKVAKRGQDVALRCDPISGHVSLFWYQQALGQGPEFLTYFQNEAQLDKSGLPSDRFFAERPEGSVSTLKIQRTQQEDSAVYLCASSLTGEAGYTFGSGTRLTVV.

The chain recombines TRBV28 with TRBJ2-5; a possible D gene is TRBD2 (6 bases). Trimming pared 8 bases from V and 5 bases from J, leaving 12 bases between. This CDR3 spans 12 amino acids. Germline assignment: CDR1 MDHEN and CDR2 SYDVKM. CDR3 nucleotides: TGTGCCAGCTTTTCTGGGGGGGAGACCCAGTACTTC. It specifies CASFSGGETQYF.

The chain couples TRBV11-2 to TRBJ2-2; 14 bases are shared with TRBD2. Trimming at V came to 1 base and at J to 4 bases, leaving 5 bases not matched to a gene. This CDR3 contains 18 residues. Germline V gene lookup returns CDR1 SGHAT and CDR2 FQNNGV. The CDR3 spells CASSLGGLAGASTGELFF. CDR3 nucleotides: TGTGCCAGCAGCTTAGGGGGACTAGCGGGAGCATCCACCGGGGAGCTGTTTTTT.

The V call is TRBV29-1, the J call TRBJ1-2; D is perhaps TRBD1 (5 bases). V was cut by 5 bases and J by 4 bases, with 14 bases left in between. Germline V gene sequence: CDR1 SQVTM, CDR2 ANQGSEA. The CDR3 contains 13 residues. CDR3 protein: CSVIDSNPYGYTF. In nucleotides, the CDR3 is TGCAGCGTTATAGACAGCAATCCCTATGGCTACACCTTC.

The chain links TRBV20-1 to TRBJ2-7; 9 bases are shared with TRBD2. Germline V gene data show CDR1 as DFQATT and CDR2 as SNEGSKA (reference sequence). With V trimmed by 3 bases and J by 3 bases, 15 bases remained unmatched. CDR3 length: 17 residues. The CDR3 sequence is CSAREGLAGKGDYEQYF. For the CDR3, the DNA is TGCAGTGCTAGGGAGGGGCTAGCGGGGAAGGGGGACTACGAGCAGTACTTC.

This clonotype was counted only a few times. The V and J genes are TRBV5-1 and TRBJ2-2; 7 bases map to TRBD2. The germline gives CDR1 SGHRS, CDR2 YFSETQ. The J segment lost 3 bases and the V segment lost 0 bases, leaving 8 bases of the junction unmatched. The CDR3 contains 17 residues. For the CDR3, the DNA is TGCGCCAGCAGCTTGGTTAGCGGGCAAGGTGACACCGGGGAGCTGTTTTTT. Translation: CASSLVSGQGDTGELFF.

In its sample, this clonotype was seen a few times. The J gene is TRBJ2-1, the V gene TRBV20-1, with TRBD1 matching over 8 bases. Germline V gene sequence: CDR1 DFQATT, CDR2 SNEGSKA (reference sequence). CDR3 length equals 16 residues. Unmatched junction bases numbered 4, after V lost 0 bases and J lost 0 bases. The CDR3 sequence is CSARDRTGRSYNEQFF. The CDR3 DNA reads as TGCAGTGCTAGAGACCGGACAGGGCGCTCCTACAATGAGCAGTTCTTC.

This clonotype was observed a handful of times. The V call is TRBV5-1, the J call TRBJ2-2; 10 bases map to TRBD2. This CDR3 region has 15 residues. Unmatched junction bases numbered 6, after V lost 5 bases and J lost 5 bases. Germline-derived CDR1 and CDR2 are SGHRS and YFSETQ. The CDR3 sequence: CASRQLAGETGELFF. The CDR3 DNA sequence: TGCGCCAGCAGGCAGCTAGCGGGAGAAACCGGGGAGCTGTTTTTT. Based on the CDR3 plus reference TRBV5-1 and TRBJ2-2, the full variable domain is KAGVTQTPRYLIKTRGQQVTLSCSPISGHRSVSWYQQTPGQGLQFLFEYFSETQRNKGNFPGRFSGRQFSNSRSEMNVSTLELGDSALYLCASRQLAGETGELFFGEGSRLTVL.

About this clonotype itself: It may be a read error: a sequence one base away is much more abundant. V and J are TRBV20-1 and TRBJ2-1; 12 bases line up with TRBD2. Germline trimming cut 6 bases from V and 7 bases from J; bases unmatched to any gene: 16. CDR1 DFQATT and CDR2 SNEGSKA come from the germline V gene (reference sequence). The CDR3 totals 17 residues. The CDR3 bases are TGCAGTGCCACTAAGGGGGAACTAGCGGGAGGAGTAAATGAGCAGTTCTTC. Its protein product is CSATKGELAGGVNEQFF.

This clonotype was recorded many times. The rearrangement links TRBV3-1 to TRBJ2-5, with D possibly TRBD2 on 6 matching bases. CDR1 and CDR2 (germline): LGHDT, YNNKEL (reference sequence). The CDR3 has 14 amino acids. With 5 bases removed from V and 3 bases from J, the gap between germline ends came to 13 bases. The CDR3 reads CASSNTLAEETQYF. The CDR3 DNA follows: TGTGCCAGCAGCAATACCTTAGCGGAAGAGACCCAGTACTTC.